Presented here are 20 T cell receptor beta chains from one specimen sequenced in a study of spatial heterogeneity in lung cancer. Described time point: sample taken at primary tumor resection. Unsorted samples of tumor, nontumor lung or frozen PBMC had their whole RNA sequenced. A single record per CDR3 protein comes from TCRdb applying MiXCR to the 5' RACE reads. The data hold about 17,000 distinct CDR3 sequences, with roughly a fifth observed a single time. This material consisted of PBMCs, taken at surgery. The receptors were sampled from a male donor with early-stage non-small cell lung cancer.

This clonotype was recorded at least ten times. The CDR3 reads CASSIPRAGSNTGELFF. The CDR3 DNA is TGTGCCAGCAGCATTCCACGAGCAGGGTCGAACACCGGGGAGCTGTTTTTT. This chain connects TRBV9 to TRBJ2-2, with D tentatively TRBD1 (5 bases). The CDR3 has 17 residues. Germline V gene data show CDR1 as SGDLS and CDR2 as YYNGEE. Trimming pared 4 bases from V and 0 bases from J, leaving 16 bases between.

The genes are TRBV3-1 and TRBJ2-7, with D perhaps TRBD1 (6 bases). The germline V gene has CDR1 LGHDT and CDR2 YNNKEL (reference sequence). V lost 0 bases to trimming and J lost 4 bases, with 13 bases between them. The CDR3 consists of 15 residues. Here the CDR3 DNA reads TGTGCCAGCAGCCAAGATGAGGACAGCTGGTACGAGCAGTACTTC. Translation: CASSQDEDSWYEQYF.

This clonotype was seen repeatedly, ten times or more. The chain uses TRBV6-6 and TRBJ1-5; D remains ambiguous. V was shortened by 0 bases and J by 7 bases, with 10 bases between the two germline ends. The length of the CDR3 is 14 residues. Per the germline V gene, CDR1 is MNHNY and CDR2 is SVGAGI (reference sequence). CDR3 in DNA: TGTGCCAGCAGTTACTCAGCCGAAAGGCAGCCCCAGCATTTT. This translates into CASSYSAERQPQHF.

The CDR3 nucleotides are TGTGCCAGCTCACCGCGGACAGGGGGAATGAACACTGAAGCTTTCTTT. This encodes CASSPRTGGMNTEAFF. The V call is TRBV18, the J call TRBJ1-1; 10 positions match TRBD1. CDR1 and CDR2 (germline): KGHSH, LQKENI. This CDR3 region has 16 residues. V lost 3 bases, J lost 0 bases, and 4 bases stayed unmatched.

The chain joins TRBV6-1 to TRBJ2-5; D might be TRBD2 (6 bases). This CDR3 has 15 amino acids. Germline assignment: CDR1 MNHNS and CDR2 SASEGT. V was cut by 5 bases and J by 7 bases, with 20 bases left in between. The CDR3 nucleotides read TGTGCCAGCAGTCCACTACCCGGGACTTTGGTGACCCAGTACTTC. The encoded protein is CASSPLPGTLVTQYF.

The chain links TRBV5-1 to TRBJ2-2; tentative D call: TRBD1 (5 bases). The germline V gene encodes CDR1 SGHRS and CDR2 YFSETQ. CDR3 length equals 13 residues. V was cut by 5 bases and J by 4 bases, with 9 bases left in between. CDR3 region: CASRPDSTGELFF. The CDR3 coding sequence is TGCGCCAGCAGACCCGACAGCACCGGGGAGCTGTTTTTT. Together with reference TRBV5-1 and TRBJ2-2, the CDR3 gives the full variable domain: KAGVTQTPRYLIKTRGQQVTLSCSPISGHRSVSWYQQTPGQGLQFLFEYFSETQRNKGNFPGRFSGRQFSNSRSEMNVSTLELGDSALYLCASRPDSTGELFFGEGSRLTVL.

The chain has TRBV20-1 and TRBJ2-3; the D gene is possibly TRBD2 (6 bases). CDR3 length: 14 amino acids. Looked up from germline, CDR1 is DFQATT and CDR2 is SNEGSKA (reference sequence). V dropped 3 bases and J dropped 1 base, with 11 bases sitting between them. The CDR3 nucleotides read TGCAGTGCTAGTGGTCGGAGGGGCACAGATACGCAGTATTTT. It is translated as CSASGRRGTDTQYF.

This clonotype was counted ten times or more. The chain uses TRBV7-9 and TRBJ2-5, with D perhaps TRBD2 (6 bases). Germline CDR1 is SEHNR and CDR2 is FQNEAQ (reference sequence). The CDR3 loop spans 13 amino acids. V lost 8 bases and J lost 4, with 14 bases in between. CDR3 DNA: TGTGCCAGCGGAGGGGAGATAAGAGAGACCCAGTACTTC. Its translation: CASGGEIRETQYF.

Written as DNA, the CDR3 is TGTGCCAGTAGTCCCACCCCGCGGGGGAATGAGCAGTTCTTC. Protein product: CASSPTPRGNEQFF. V gene TRBV19 combines with J gene TRBJ2-1; TRBD2 matches 7 bases. The CDR3 totals 14 residues. Germline V gene data show CDR1 as LNHDA and CDR2 as SQIVND (reference sequence). V lost 5 bases to trimming and J lost 7 bases; unmatched junction nucleotides: 8.

The chain employs TRBV6-2 or TRBV6-3 and TRBJ2-7; 8 positions match TRBD2. This CDR3 is built from 13 residues. Germline assignment: CDR1 MNHEY and CDR2 SVGEGT. Trimming took 8 bases from V and 2 from J; bases not matched to a gene: 5. CDR3 loop: CASGSGVPYEQYF. The CDR3 coding sequence is TGTGCCAGCGGTAGCGGGGTCCCCTACGAGCAGTACTTC.

This clonotype is judged medium-sized. V is TRBV19 and J is TRBJ2-7; D is undetermined. Trimming shortened V by 0 bases and J by 1 base, and 10 bases separated the two germline ends. This CDR3 has 15 residues. Germline values: CDR1 LNHDA, CDR2 SQIVND (reference sequence). In DNA form, the CDR3 reads TGTGCCAGTAGTATAGATAGTGACTCTTCCTACGAGCAGTACTTC. Translating gives CASSIDSDSSYEQYF.

The chain couples TRBV27 to TRBJ2-1; possibly TRBD2 for D (6 bases). The CDR3 has 15 residues. Looked up from germline, CDR1 is MNHEY and CDR2 is SMNVEV (reference sequence). V lost 3 bases, J lost 2 bases, and 11 bases lay in between. The CDR3: CASSLAGPAYNEQFF. CDR3 in DNA: TGTGCCAGCAGTTTGGCGGGACCAGCCTACAATGAGCAGTTCTTC.

This clonotype was seen a handful of times. The CDR3 spells CASSTGANEQFF. CDR3 sequence (DNA): TGTGCCAGCAGCACGGGGGCCAATGAGCAGTTCTTC. This sequence joins TRBV7-3 and TRBJ2-1; either TRBD1 or TRBD2 may supply D (6 bases each). V lost 5 bases and J lost 6, with 8 bases in between. Germline loops: CDR1 SGHTA, CDR2 FQGTGA. The CDR3 loop spans 12 amino acids.

There are many counts of this clonotype. In DNA form, the CDR3 reads TGTGCCAGCCGACCCGCTAGCTTGGAGACCCAGTACTTC. Protein product: CASRPASLETQYF. The chain uses TRBV7-9 and TRBJ2-5; D possibly corresponds to TRBD2 (5 bases). Germline loops: CDR1 SEHNR, CDR2 FQNEAQ (reference sequence). This CDR3 is built from 13 residues. Trimming pared 8 bases from V and 5 bases from J, leaving 15 bases between.

This clonotype was found many times. The genes are TRBV6-6 and TRBJ2-7; 8 positions match TRBD1. Losses at the gene ends were 8 bases for V and 3 bases for J; bases not matched to a gene: 3. The CDR3 consists of 12 residues. CDR1 is MNHNY, CDR2 SVGAGI, per germline (reference sequence). CDR3 in amino acids: CASQDRDYEQYF. The DNA of the CDR3 is TGTGCCAGCCAGGACAGGGACTACGAGCAGTACTTC.

This clonotype came up many times. The J gene is TRBJ2-5, the V gene TRBV5-1; D not resolved. Trimming removed 4 bases from V and 0 bases from J, with 10 bases in between. The germline gives CDR1 SGHRS, CDR2 YFSETQ. The CDR3 spans 14 residues. The CDR3 bases are TGCGCCAGCAGCGCTGCTCCAGACCAAGAGACCCAGTACTTC. Translating gives CASSAAPDQETQYF. The variable domain in full, completed from reference TRBV5-1 and TRBJ2-5, reads KAGVTQTPRYLIKTRGQQVTLSCSPISGHRSVSWYQQTPGQGLQFLFEYFSETQRNKGNFPGRFSGRQFSNSRSEMNVSTLELGDSALYLCASSAAPDQETQYFGPGTRLLVL.

The V gene is TRBV10-3, the J gene TRBJ2-2, with D perhaps matching TRBD2 (6 bases). The CDR3 runs to 14 residues. Germline V gene sequence: CDR1 ENHRY, CDR2 SYGVKD. With 5 bases removed from V and 6 bases from J, the gap between germline ends came to 13 bases. The CDR3 bases are TGTGCCATCAGTAAGGGAGCGGGCCCCGGGGAGCTGTTTTTT. Protein product: CAISKGAGPGELFF.

V and J are TRBV6-1 and TRBJ2-7, with D perhaps matching TRBD1 (5 bases). This CDR3 is 13 amino acids long. V was shortened by 5 bases and J by 2 bases, with 10 bases between the two germline ends. Germline V gene data show CDR1 as MNHNS and CDR2 as SASEGT. The CDR3 region is CASSRQLAYEQYF. The CDR3 DNA reads TGTGCCAGCAGTCGACAGCTGGCCTACGAGCAGTACTTC.

This clonotype came up a few times. CDR3 sequence: CASSGTGRLNYGYTF. For the CDR3, the DNA is TGTGCCAGCTCCGGGACCGGAAGGTTAAACTATGGCTACACCTTC. The V and J genes are TRBV19 and TRBJ1-2, with D tentatively TRBD1 (5 bases). This CDR3 has 15 residues. Per the germline V gene, CDR1 is LNHDA and CDR2 is SQIVND (reference sequence). V was trimmed by 9 bases and J by 2 bases, leaving 19 bases between them.

The rearrangement links TRBV4-1 to TRBJ2-1; no clear D. The CDR3 covers 15 residues. Germline V gives CDR1 MGHRA, CDR2 YSYEKL. With 0 bases removed from V and 1 base from J, the gap between germline ends came to 7 bases. The DNA for the CDR3 is TGCGCCAGCAGCCAAGATAGGTTTTCCTACAATGAGCAGTTCTTC. Its translation is CASSQDRFSYNEQFF.